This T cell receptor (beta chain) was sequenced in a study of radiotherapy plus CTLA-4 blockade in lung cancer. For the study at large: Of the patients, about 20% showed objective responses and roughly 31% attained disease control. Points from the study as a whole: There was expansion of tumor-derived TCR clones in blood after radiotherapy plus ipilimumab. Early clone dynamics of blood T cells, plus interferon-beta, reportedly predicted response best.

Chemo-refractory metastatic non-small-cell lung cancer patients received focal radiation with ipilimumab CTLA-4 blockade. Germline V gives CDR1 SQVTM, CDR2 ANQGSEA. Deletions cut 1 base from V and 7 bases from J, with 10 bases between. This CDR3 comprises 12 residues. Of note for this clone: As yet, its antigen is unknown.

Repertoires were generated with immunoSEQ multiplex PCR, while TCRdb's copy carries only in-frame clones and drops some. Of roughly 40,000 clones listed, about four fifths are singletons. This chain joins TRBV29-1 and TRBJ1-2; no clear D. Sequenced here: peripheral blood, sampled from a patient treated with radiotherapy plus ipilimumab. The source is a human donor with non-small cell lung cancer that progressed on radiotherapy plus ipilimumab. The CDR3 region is CSVEGQDGGYTF. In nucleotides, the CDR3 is TGCAGCGTTGAAGGGCAGGATGGTGGCTACACCTTC.